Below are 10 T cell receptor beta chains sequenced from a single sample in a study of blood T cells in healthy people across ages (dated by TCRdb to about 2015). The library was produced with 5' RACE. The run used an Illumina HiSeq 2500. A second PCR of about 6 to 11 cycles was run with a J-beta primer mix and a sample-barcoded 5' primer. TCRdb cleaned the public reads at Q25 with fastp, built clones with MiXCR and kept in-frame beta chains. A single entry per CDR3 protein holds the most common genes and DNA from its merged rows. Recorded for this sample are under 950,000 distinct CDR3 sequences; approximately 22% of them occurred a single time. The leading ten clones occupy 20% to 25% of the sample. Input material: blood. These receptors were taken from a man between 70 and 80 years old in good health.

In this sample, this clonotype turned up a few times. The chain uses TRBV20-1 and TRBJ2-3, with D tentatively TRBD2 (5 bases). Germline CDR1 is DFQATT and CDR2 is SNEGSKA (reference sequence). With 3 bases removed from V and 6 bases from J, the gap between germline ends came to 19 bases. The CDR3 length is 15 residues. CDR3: CSARVSGRTGDTQYF. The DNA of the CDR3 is TGCAGTGCTAGGGTATCGGGCAGGACGGGGGATACGCAGTATTTT.

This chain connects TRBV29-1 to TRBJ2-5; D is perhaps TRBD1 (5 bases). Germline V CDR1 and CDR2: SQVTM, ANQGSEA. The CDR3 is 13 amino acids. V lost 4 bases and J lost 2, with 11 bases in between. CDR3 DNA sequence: TGCAGCGTTGCCAGGGCAAGACAAGAGACCCAGTACTTC. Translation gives CSVARARQETQYF.

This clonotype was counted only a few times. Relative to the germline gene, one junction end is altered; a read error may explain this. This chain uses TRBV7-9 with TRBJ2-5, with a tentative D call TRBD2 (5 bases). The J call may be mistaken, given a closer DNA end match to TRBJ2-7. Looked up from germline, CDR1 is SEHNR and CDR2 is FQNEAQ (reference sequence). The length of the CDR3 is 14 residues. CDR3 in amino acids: CASNLYATGYEQYF. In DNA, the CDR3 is TGTGCCAGCAACTTATACGCGACGGGATACGAGCAGTACTTC.

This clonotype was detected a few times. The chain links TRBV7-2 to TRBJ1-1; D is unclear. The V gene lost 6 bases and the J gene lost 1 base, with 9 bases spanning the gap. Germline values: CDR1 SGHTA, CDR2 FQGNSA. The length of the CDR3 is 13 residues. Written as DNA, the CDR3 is TGTGCCAGCAGAACGGAATGGAACACTGAAGCTTTCTTT. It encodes CASRTEWNTEAFF.

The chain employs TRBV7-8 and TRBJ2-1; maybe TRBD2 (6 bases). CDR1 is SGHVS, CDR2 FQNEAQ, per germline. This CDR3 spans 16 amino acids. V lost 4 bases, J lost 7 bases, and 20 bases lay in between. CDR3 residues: CASSSLNSGPGNEQFF. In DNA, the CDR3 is TGTGCCAGCAGCTCTTTAAATAGCGGACCTGGGAATGAGCAGTTCTTC. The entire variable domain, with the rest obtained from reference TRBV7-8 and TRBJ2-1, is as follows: GAGVSQSPRYKVAKRGQDVALRCDPISGHVSLFWYQQALGQGPEFLTYFQNEAQLDKSGLPSDRFFAERPEGSVSTLKIQRTQQEDSAVYLCASSSLNSGPGNEQFFGPGTRLTVL.

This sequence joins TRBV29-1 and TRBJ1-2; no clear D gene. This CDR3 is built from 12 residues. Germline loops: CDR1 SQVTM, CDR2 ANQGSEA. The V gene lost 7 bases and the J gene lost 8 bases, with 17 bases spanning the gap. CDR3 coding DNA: TGCAGCGCCCAAGGACCTGATAGCGGCTACACCTTC. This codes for CSAQGPDSGYTF.

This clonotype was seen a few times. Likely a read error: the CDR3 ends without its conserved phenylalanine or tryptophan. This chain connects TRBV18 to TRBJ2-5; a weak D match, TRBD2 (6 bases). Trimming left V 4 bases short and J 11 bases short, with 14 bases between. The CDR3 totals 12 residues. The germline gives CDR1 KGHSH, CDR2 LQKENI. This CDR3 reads CASSLLAGEQYV. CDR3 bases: TGTGCCAGCTCACTACTAGCCGGGGAGCAGTACGTC.

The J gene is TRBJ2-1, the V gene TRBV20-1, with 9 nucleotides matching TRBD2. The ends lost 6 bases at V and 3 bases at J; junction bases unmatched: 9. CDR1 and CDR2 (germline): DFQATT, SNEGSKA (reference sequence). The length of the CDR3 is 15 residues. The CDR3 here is CSAPIAGAIYNEQFF. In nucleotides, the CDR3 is TGCAGTGCCCCGATAGCGGGGGCGATCTACAATGAGCAGTTCTTC.

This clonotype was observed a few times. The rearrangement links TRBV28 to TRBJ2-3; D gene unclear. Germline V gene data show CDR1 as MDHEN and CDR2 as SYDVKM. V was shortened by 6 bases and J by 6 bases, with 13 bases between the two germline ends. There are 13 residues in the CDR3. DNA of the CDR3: TGTGCCAGCAGCATCCCCAATCCCGATACGCAGTATTTT. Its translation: CASSIPNPDTQYF.

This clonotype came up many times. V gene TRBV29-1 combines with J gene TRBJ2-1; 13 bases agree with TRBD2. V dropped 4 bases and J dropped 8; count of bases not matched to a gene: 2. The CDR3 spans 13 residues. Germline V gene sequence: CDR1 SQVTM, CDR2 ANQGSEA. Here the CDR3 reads CSVGTSGSHEQFF. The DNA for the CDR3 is TGCAGCGTTGGGACTAGCGGGAGTCATGAGCAGTTCTTC.